The 27 T cell receptor beta chains below all came from one sample that was sequenced in a study of blood T cell repertoires in COVID-19. Data came from immunoSEQ multiplex PCR; TCRdb stores just in-frame clones and leaves some out. The table records fewer than 350,000 clones, 81% of them present only once. The sequencing sample was made of peripheral blood. All receptors derive from a woman aged 60 to 75 with active or convalescent COVID-19.

The chain uses TRBV28 and TRBJ1-3, with 7 bases identical to TRBD1. CDR1 and CDR2 (germline): MDHEN, SYDVKM. Trimming removed 3 bases from V and 5 bases from J; junction bases left unmatched: 10. The CDR3 has 16 residues. DNA of the CDR3: TGTGCCAGCAGTTTTGCGTCAGGGGGTGTTAGAAACACCATATATTTT. This codes for CASSFASGGVRNTIYF. Full variable domain (remainder filled in from reference TRBV28 and TRBJ1-3): DVKVTQSSRYLVKRTGEKVFLECVQDMDHENMFWYRQDPGLGLRLIYFSYDVKMKEKGDIPEGYSVSREKKERFSLILESASTNQTSMYLCASSFASGGVRNTIYFGEGSWLTVV.

This clone was seen only once. The genes are TRBV18 and TRBJ2-2; tentatively, D is TRBD1 (6 bases). Germline V gene lookup returns CDR1 KGHSH and CDR2 LQKENI. The CDR3 consists of 16 residues. Trimming removed 3 bases at V and 11 bases at J, with 22 bases between. Here the CDR3 reads CASSPARQDTTIELFF. The CDR3 nucleotides are TGTGCCAGCTCACCCGCGAGACAGGATACTACCATTGAGCTGTTTTTT.

The chain couples TRBV11-1 to TRBJ2-7; 11 bases are shared with TRBD1. The V segment lost 4 bases and the J segment 7 bases; nucleotides outside the gene matches: 9. This CDR3 is 15 amino acids long. Germline V gene data show CDR1 as SGHAT and CDR2 as FQDESV (reference sequence). The DNA for the CDR3 is TGTGCCAGCAGCTCATGGACAGGGGGCTCGGGGGAGCAGTACTTC. The encoded protein is CASSSWTGGSGEQYF. The full variable domain, completed using reference TRBV11-1 and TRBJ2-7, is EAEVAQSPRYKITEKSQAVAFWCDPISGHATLYWYRQILGQGPELLVQFQDESVVDDSQLPKDRFSAERLKGVDSTLKIQPAELGDSAMYLCASSSWTGGSGEQYFGPGTRLTVT.

The V gene is TRBV7-9, the J gene TRBJ2-5; D might be TRBD1 (5 bases). Trimming removed 4 bases from V and 4 bases from J, with 13 bases in between. This CDR3 region has 14 residues. Germline assignment: CDR1 SEHNR and CDR2 FQNEAQ (reference sequence). The CDR3 here is CASSSPKGAETQYF. The CDR3 DNA reads as TGTGCCAGCAGCTCGCCAAAAGGGGCAGAGACCCAGTACTTC.

This chain links TRBV3-1 (or the pseudogene TRBV3-2) with TRBJ2-1; D unresolved. V lost 3 bases to trimming and J lost 0 bases, with 9 bases between them. The CDR3 length is 15 residues. Germline V gene sequence: CDR1 LGHDT, CDR2 YNNKEL (reference sequence). The CDR3 is CASSQFRSSYNEQFF. In nucleotides, the CDR3 is TGTGCCAGCAGCCAGTTTCGTAGCTCCTACAATGAGCAGTTCTTC.

This chain joins TRBV6-5 and TRBJ1-6; D may be TRBD1 (6 bases). V shed 8 bases and J shed 9 bases, with 20 bases lying between them. The CDR3 consists of 15 residues. Per germline, CDR1 MNHEY and CDR2 SVGAGI. The CDR3 protein is CASSPDQGRGSPLHF. The CDR3 nucleotides are TGTGCCAGCTCACCAGACCAGGGGAGGGGTTCACCCCTCCACTTT.

The chain combines TRBV19 with TRBJ2-1; 11 bases align to TRBD2. Per the germline V gene, CDR1 is LNHDA and CDR2 is SQIVND (reference sequence). The CDR3 covers 17 residues. V lost 7 bases and J lost 2; bases outside the gene matches: 10. CDR3 sequence: CASTYDNSGGAYNEQFF. The CDR3 DNA follows: TGTGCCAGTACTTATGACAATAGCGGGGGGGCCTACAATGAGCAGTTCTTC.

The V and J genes are TRBV5-1 and TRBJ1-3; tentative D call: TRBD1 (5 bases). V was clipped by 4 bases and J by 8 bases, with 10 bases between them. This CDR3 comprises 12 residues. Germline loops: CDR1 SGHRS, CDR2 YFSETQ. CDR3 amino acids: CASSLAGDTIYF. CDR3 DNA: TGCGCCAGCAGCCTGGCGGGGGACACCATATATTTT.

As to this clone: One end of the junction varies from germline; a read error may be responsible. The V call is TRBV7-7, the J call TRBJ2-3, with 9 bases aligning to TRBD2. The CDR3 runs 15 residues. Germline CDR1 and CDR2: SSHAT and FNYEAQ (reference sequence). The CDR3 nucleotides read TGTGCTAGCAGCTTAGTAGCGGGGGCCGCAGATACGCAGTATTTT. Its protein is CASSLVAGAADTQYF.

This clone was seen a few times. The rearrangement joins TRBV2 to TRBJ2-2; TRBD1 might be the D (5 bases). This CDR3 has 15 residues. Trimming cost V 6 bases and J 6 bases, with 17 bases left between them. Looked up from germline, CDR1 is SNHLY and CDR2 is FYNNEI. The CDR3, as DNA: TGTGCCAGCAGACCGGACAAGGGATATTCCGGGGAGCTGTTTTTT. Translating it yields CASRPDKGYSGELFF.

V usage is TRBV4-1 and J usage is TRBJ1-6, with a tentative D call TRBD1 (6 bases). Trimming took off 0 bases at V and 10 bases at J, with 22 bases between the two ends. This CDR3 contains 18 residues. CDR1 and CDR2 (germline): MGHRA, YSYEKL. Written as DNA, the CDR3 is TGCGCCAGCAGCCAAGATTTGGGGGGGCGAGTGATTCGCTCACCCCTCCACTTT. Encoded protein: CASSQDLGGRVIRSPLHF.

The chain combines TRBV7-6 with TRBJ1-4, with no clear D. Germline V CDR1 and CDR2: SGHVS, FNYEAQ. The germline V and J ends were trimmed by 5 bases and 6 bases, with 4 bases remaining between them. This CDR3 has 11 amino acids. This CDR3 is CASSPDEKLFF. CDR3 DNA sequence: TGTGCCAGCAGCCCGGATGAAAAACTGTTTTTT.

The chain links TRBV4-2 to TRBJ2-5; D not resolved. CDR3 length: 15 residues. Germline V gives CDR1 LGHNA, CDR2 YNFKEQ. The V and J ends lost 1 base and 1 base respectively, with 10 bases between them. In DNA, the CDR3 is TGTGCCAGCAGCCAAGGGGCAATTAGCCAAGAGACCCAGTACTTC. Its translation: CASSQGAISQETQYF.

This chain connects TRBV5-4 to TRBJ2-7; 10 bases agree with TRBD2. The germline gives CDR1 SGHNT, CDR2 YYREEE (reference sequence). The V segment lost 3 bases and the J segment 6 bases; nucleotides outside the gene matches: 6. CDR3 size: 14 residues. DNA of the CDR3: TGTGCCAGCAGCTACCTGGGACTAGCGTCCGAGCAGTACTTC. It is translated as CASSYLGLASEQYF. Complete variable domain (other parts from reference TRBV5-4 and TRBJ2-7): ETGVTQSPTHLIKTRGQQVTLRCSSQSGHNTVSWYQQALGQGPQFIFQYYREEENGRGNFPPRFSGLQFPNYSSELNVNALELDDSALYLCASSYLGLASEQYFGPGTRLTVT.

This clone appeared a single time. The CDR3, as DNA: TGTGCCAGCAGCCCGTACGGGACAGTCTATGGCTACACCTTC. Protein sequence: CASSPYGTVYGYTF. The chain is built from TRBV11-1 and TRBJ1-2, with 7 bases that match TRBD1. The length of the CDR3 is 14 residues. The germline V gene encodes CDR1 SGHAT and CDR2 FQDESV (reference sequence). The J segment lost 4 bases and the V segment lost 5 bases, leaving 7 bases of the junction unmatched.

The CDR3 sequence is CAISEGSLAGGRDTQYF. In nucleotides, the CDR3 is TGTGCCATCAGTGAAGGATCCCTAGCGGGGGGTCGGGATACGCAGTATTTT. J is TRBJ2-3 and V is TRBV10-3; 11 bases fit TRBD2. This CDR3 is 17 amino acids long. Germline V gene data show CDR1 as ENHRY and CDR2 as SYGVKD. With V trimmed by 3 bases and J by 6 bases, 11 bases remained unmatched.

The chain carries TRBV30 and TRBJ2-5; 10 positions agree with TRBD1. The CDR3 has 16 amino acids. Germline trimming cut 0 bases from V and 5 bases from J; bases unmatched to any gene: 9. Looked up from germline, CDR1 is GTSNPN and CDR2 is SVGIG (reference sequence). CDR3 nucleotides: TGTGCCTGGAGTGTAGGCGGGACAGGGGATGGGGAGACCCAGTACTTC. This sequence encodes CAWSVGGTGDGETQYF. The variable domain in full, with the rest retrieved from reference TRBV30 and TRBJ2-5, is SQTIHQWPATLVQPVGSPLSLECTVEGTSNPNLYWYRQAAGRGLQLLFYSVGIGQISSEVPQNLSASRPQDRQFILSSKKLLLSDSGFYLCAWSVGGTGDGETQYFGPGTRLLVL.

CDR3 sequence reads: CASSLGGGTGNTEAFF. The CDR3 DNA follows: TGTGCCAGCAGCTTAGGGGGGGGTACAGGGAACACTGAAGCTTTCTTT. The chain combines TRBV11-2 with TRBJ1-1, with D maybe TRBD1 (5 bases). From germline, CDR1 is SGHAT and CDR2 FQNNGV. V dropped 1 base and J dropped 1 base, with 13 bases sitting between them. The CDR3 spans 16 residues.

This chain uses TRBV6-5 with TRBJ2-7; TRBD1 is a possible D gene (6 bases). Germline loops: CDR1 MNHEY, CDR2 SVGAGI. There are 13 residues in the CDR3. V lost 5 bases and J 2 bases, leaving 10 bases between the germline ends. This CDR3 reads CASSQGPTYEQYF. CDR3 coding DNA: TGTGCCAGCAGTCAGGGGCCGACCTACGAGCAGTACTTC.

The gene calls are TRBV2 and TRBJ1-4; D unclear. There are 14 residues in the CDR3. Germline V CDR1 and CDR2: SNHLY, FYNNEI. Trimming cost V 8 bases and J 8 bases, with 18 bases left between them. The CDR3 sequence is CASVGALSREKLFF. The CDR3 bases are TGTGCCAGCGTGGGAGCCCTTAGTCGGGAAAAACTGTTTTTT.

The chain links TRBV19 to TRBJ1-5; possibly TRBD1 for D (5 bases). Germline CDR1 and CDR2: LNHDA and SQIVND (reference sequence). With 3 bases removed from V and 3 bases from J, the gap between germline ends came to 12 bases. The CDR3 has 15 amino acids. This CDR3 is CASSMTRVSNQPQHF. As DNA, the CDR3 is TGTGCCAGTAGTATGACCAGGGTGTCCAATCAGCCCCAGCATTTT. The whole variable domain, filled in from reference TRBV19 and TRBJ1-5, reads DGGITQSPKYLFRKEGQNVTLSCEQNLNHDAMYWYRQDPGQGLRLIYYSQIVNDFQKGDIAEGYSVSREKKESFPLTVTSAQKNPTAFYLCASSMTRVSNQPQHFGDGTRLSIL.

This rearrangement joins TRBV19 to TRBJ1-5; the D is unclear. Between the trimmed V and J ends, which lost 9 bases and 0 bases, there was a span of 15 bases. CDR1 is LNHDA and CDR2 is SQIVND in the germline V gene (reference sequence). This CDR3 is 15 amino acids long. As DNA, the CDR3 is TGTGCCAGCCTTCCGATAGTATATAGCAATCAGCCCCAGCATTTT. Protein sequence: CASLPIVYSNQPQHF.

The chain recombines TRBV11-2 with TRBJ2-1, with D perhaps matching TRBD1 (7 bases). Germline assignment: CDR1 SGHAT and CDR2 FQNNGV. This CDR3 contains 15 residues. Trimming pared 4 bases from V and 8 bases from J, leaving 18 bases between. DNA of the CDR3: TGTGCCAGCAGCTCCCAGGGGGGCCGAATTGATGAGCAGTTCTTC. It codes for CASSSQGGRIDEQFF.

CDR3 protein: CASSIGGGTNEKLFF. In DNA form, the CDR3 reads TGTGCCAGTAGTATAGGAGGGGGCACTAATGAAAAACTGTTTTTT. The V and J genes are TRBV19 and TRBJ1-4, with 7 positions matching TRBD1. Trimming took 1 base from V and 2 from J; bases not matched to a gene: 1. This CDR3 contains 15 residues. Germline CDR1 reads LNHDA; CDR2 reads SQIVND (reference sequence).

This chain uses TRBV6-5 with TRBJ2-2; TRBD2 is a possible D gene (5 bases). V dropped 4 bases and J dropped 2 bases, with 8 bases sitting between them. CDR3 length equals 14 residues. Per the germline V gene, CDR1 is MNHEY and CDR2 is SVGAGI. The CDR3 is CASSWESNTGELFF. The DNA of the CDR3 is TGTGCCAGCAGTTGGGAGTCAAACACCGGGGAGCTGTTTTTT.

The gene calls are TRBV4-1 and TRBJ2-5; D might be TRBD1 (7 bases). The CDR3 has 15 residues. The germline CDR1 and CDR2 sequences are MGHRA and YSYEKL. V was trimmed by 0 bases and J by 7 bases, leaving 15 bases between them. CDR3 in DNA: TGCGCCAGCAGCCAAGAGTCAGGGGGGCCAGGGACCCAGTACTTC. It specifies CASSQESGGPGTQYF.

The rearrangement uses TRBV27 and TRBJ1-5, with 7 nucleotides matching TRBD1. V dropped 5 bases and J dropped 5; count of bases not matched to a gene: 3. This CDR3 is 13 amino acids long. In germline, CDR1 is MNHEY, CDR2 SMNVEV (reference sequence). The DNA of the CDR3 is TGTGCCAGCAGTGAACAGGGGTATCAGCCCCAGCATTTT. This codes for CASSEQGYQPQHF.